This TCR beta chain was identified in a study of identical twins. The V gene's germline CDR1 is KGHSH and CDR2 LQKENI. The CDR3 consists of 16 residues. Trimming shortened V by 0 bases and J by 5 bases, and 14 bases separated the two germline ends. This clonotype showed up many times. One entry per CDR3 protein results from TCRdb running MiXCR on the 5' RACE reads. The sample yields approximately 1.8 million distinct CDR3 sequences, roughly a third seen once. This rearrangement joins TRBV18 to TRBJ2-1, with D possibly called TRBD1 or TRBD2 (5 bases each). This TCR derives from a newborn girl in good health. Sequences were obtained from cord blood. The CDR3 nucleotides read TGTGCCAGCTCACCACCAACGAACTGGGGGAACAATGAGCAGTTCTTC. Its translation: CASSPPTNWGNNEQFF.